The clone carrying this T cell receptor (beta chain) was seen a handful of times. Time point in this sample: patch test 2, 6 weeks after DPC sensitization. This sample's treatment: therapeutic diphenylcyclopropenone sensitization with weekly scalp DPC. This sample was taken from a study of human T cells and chemical hapten exposure. TCRdb analysed the RACE reads with MiXCR anew, one entry per CDR3 protein. This table holds approximately 89,000 distinct CDR3 sequences, less than 8.5% found once. CDR3 length: 14 amino acids. V lost 0 bases, J lost 8 bases, and 8 bases lay in between. Germline V CDR1 and CDR2: MNHEY, SVGAGI.

The sequence came from a woman aged 25 to 39 with alopecia areata. Some clones in this sample may be carry-over from other donors' samples. Sequenced material: whole blood, taken in connection with sensitization to the hapten diphenylcyclopropenone (DPC). This chain uses TRBV6-5 with TRBJ1-6; unclear D gene. In DNA form, the CDR3 reads TGTGCCAGCAGTTACTCCCTAATCTATTCACCCCTCCACTTT. Translated, it gives CASSYSLIYSPLHF.